This TCR beta chain was captured in a study of cytotoxic CD8 clonotypes in ibrutinib-treated CLL. Clones were read by immunoSEQ multiplex PCR, and TCRdb kept only the in-frame ones, dropping some. The sample records 150,000 or so clones, approximately 84% being singletons. Concerning this clone itself: Antigen unknown.

V lost 3 bases and J lost 1, with 3 bases in between. Germline assignment: CDR1 WSHSY and CDR2 SAAADI. This CDR3 is 12 amino acids long. The study's findings and limits: Sustained-remission and progressing patients were not sampled at matched times.

Sequencing used PBMCs, obtained after 24 months of ibrutinib treatment. The source of this sequence is a human donor with chronic lymphocytic leukemia. The chain recombines TRBV10-2 with TRBJ1-1; no clear D. In DNA form, the CDR3 reads TGCGCCAGCAGTGATTGGAACACTGAAGCTTTCTTT. It codes for CASSDWNTEAFF.